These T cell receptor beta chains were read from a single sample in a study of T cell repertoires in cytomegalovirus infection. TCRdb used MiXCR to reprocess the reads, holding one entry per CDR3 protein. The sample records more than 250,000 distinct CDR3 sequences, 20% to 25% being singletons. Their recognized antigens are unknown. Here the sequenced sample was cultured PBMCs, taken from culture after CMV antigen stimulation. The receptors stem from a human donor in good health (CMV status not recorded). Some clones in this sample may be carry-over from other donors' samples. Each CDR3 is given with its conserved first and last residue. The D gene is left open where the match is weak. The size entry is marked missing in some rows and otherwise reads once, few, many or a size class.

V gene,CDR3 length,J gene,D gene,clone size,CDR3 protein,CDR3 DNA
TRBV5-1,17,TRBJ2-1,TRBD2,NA,CASSPLAGWSSYNEQFF,TGCGCCAGCAGCCCGTTAGCGGGTTGGAGCTCCTACAATGAGCAGTTCTTC
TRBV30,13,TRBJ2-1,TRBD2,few,CAGTLAGYNEQFF,TGTGCCGGTACTCTAGCGGGGTACAATGAGCAGTTCTTC
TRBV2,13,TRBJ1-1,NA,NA,CASSRSRVAEAFF,TGTGCCAGCAGCCGCAGCCGGGTTGCTGAAGCTTTCTTT
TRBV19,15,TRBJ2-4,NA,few,CASSIRQPPQNIQYF,TGTGCCAGTAGTATACGGCAACCACCTCAAAACATTCAGTACTTC
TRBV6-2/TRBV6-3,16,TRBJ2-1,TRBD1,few,CASSYRRDRVGNEQFF,TGTGCCAGCAGTTACAGACGGGACAGGGTAGGCAATGAGCAGTTCTTC
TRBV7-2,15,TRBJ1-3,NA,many,CASSFYRSSGNTIYF,TGTGCCAGCAGCTTCTACAGGAGCTCTGGAAACACCATATATTTT
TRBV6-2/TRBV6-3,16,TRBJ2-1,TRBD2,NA,CASSFGKREGHYEQFF,TGTGCCAGCAGTTTTGGAAAGCGGGAGGGCCACTATGAGCAGTTCTTC
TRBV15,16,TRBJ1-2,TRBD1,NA,CATSRDRRGRSYGYTF,TGTGCCACCAGCAGAGACCGGAGGGGGCGAAGCTATGGCTACACCTTC
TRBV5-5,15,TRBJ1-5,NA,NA,CASSPLGGQDQPQHF,TGTGCCAGCAGCCCCTTGGGGGGCCAGGATCAGCCCCAGCATTTT
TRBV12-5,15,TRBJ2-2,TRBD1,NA,CASGSSGQPSGELFF,TGTGCTAGTGGTTCCTCGGGACAGCCTTCCGGGGAGCTGTTTTTT
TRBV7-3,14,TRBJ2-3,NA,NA,CASSASGYTDTQYF,TGTGCCAGCAGCGCTTCGGGGTACACAGATACGCAGTATTTT
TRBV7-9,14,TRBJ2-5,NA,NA,CATQRGQTQETQYF,TGTGCCACCCAACGAGGACAAACCCAAGAGACCCAGTACTTC
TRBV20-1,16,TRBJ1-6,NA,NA,CSARPLRAISNSPLHF,TGCAGTGCTAGACCCCTCAGGGCGATAAGTAATTCACCCCTCCACTTT
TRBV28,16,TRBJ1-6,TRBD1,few,CASSFPGQGRSSPLHF,TGTGCCAGCAGTTTCCCGGGACAGGGAAGGAGTTCACCCCTCCACTTT
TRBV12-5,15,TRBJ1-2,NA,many,CASGLTGWQGGGYTF,TGTGCTAGTGGTTTGACCGGTTGGCAGGGAGGAGGCTACACCTTC
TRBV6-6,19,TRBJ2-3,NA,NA,CASRGRGSGQPPSTDTQYF,TGTGCCAGCAGGGGGAGGGGGAGCGGGCAACCCCCTAGCACAGATACGCAGTATTTT
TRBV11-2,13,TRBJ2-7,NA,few,CASSLWRENEQYF,TGTGCCAGCAGCTTGTGGCGGGAAAACGAGCAGTACTTC
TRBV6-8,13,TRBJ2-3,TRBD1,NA,CASTTGWGDTQYF,TGTGCCAGCACGACAGGGTGGGGAGATACGCAGTATTTT
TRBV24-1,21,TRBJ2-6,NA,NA,CATMVFGGSHSIHSGANVLTF,TGTGCCACCATGGTGTTCGGGGGCTCTCATTCCATACACTCTGGGGCCAACGTCCTGACTTTC
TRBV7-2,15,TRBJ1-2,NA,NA,CASSLLLLPTFGYTF,TGTGCCAGCAGCCTATTGTTGTTGCCTACTTTCGGCTACACCTTC
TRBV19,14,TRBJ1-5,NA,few,CASSVQGASQPQHF,TGTGCCAGTAGTGTCCAGGGAGCCAGTCAGCCCCAGCATTTT
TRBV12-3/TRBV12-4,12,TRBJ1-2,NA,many,CASSRTPYGYTF,TGTGCCAGCAGCCGGACACCATATGGCTACACCTTC
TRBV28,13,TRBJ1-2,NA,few,CASSLSGDYGYTF,TGTGCCAGCAGTTTATCAGGGGACTATGGCTACACCTTC
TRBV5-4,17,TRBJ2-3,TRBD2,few,CASRHSGTSGNTDTQYF,TGTGCCAGCAGACATTCCGGGACTAGCGGAAACACAGATACGCAGTATTTT
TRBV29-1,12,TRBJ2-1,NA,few,CSVDQGRDEQFF,TGCAGCGTTGACCAGGGGCGCGATGAGCAGTTCTTC
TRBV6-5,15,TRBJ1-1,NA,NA,CASSEQDATNTEAFF,TGTGCCAGCAGTGAACAGGACGCCACGAACACTGAAGCTTTCTTT
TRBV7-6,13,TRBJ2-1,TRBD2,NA,CASSSTSRNEQFF,TGTGCCAGCAGCTCGACTAGCCGGAATGAGCAGTTCTTC
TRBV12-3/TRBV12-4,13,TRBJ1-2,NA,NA,CASSLRANYGYTF,TGTGCCAGCAGTTTGAGGGCTAACTATGGCTACACCTTC
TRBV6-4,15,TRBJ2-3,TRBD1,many,CASSDSEGAADTQYF,TGTGCCAGCAGTGACTCAGAGGGGGCCGCAGATACGCAGTATTTT
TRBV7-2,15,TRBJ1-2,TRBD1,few,CASSTTHRGFYGYTF,TGTGCCAGCAGCACGACCCACAGGGGCTTCTATGGCTACACCTTC
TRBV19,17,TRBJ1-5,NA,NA,CASSFTLTGLGNQPQHF,TGTGCCAGTAGTTTTACCCTGACAGGTCTGGGGAATCAGCCCCAGCATTTT
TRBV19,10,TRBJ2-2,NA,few,CASGPGELFF,TGTGCCAGTGGCCCCGGGGAGCTGTTTTTT
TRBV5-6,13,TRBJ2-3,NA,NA,CASSPMSADTQYF,TGTGCCAGCAGCCCGATGAGCGCAGATACGCAGTATTTT
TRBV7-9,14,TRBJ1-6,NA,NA,CASHYWGLQSPLHF,TGTGCCAGTCATTATTGGGGGCTACAATCACCCCTCCACTTT
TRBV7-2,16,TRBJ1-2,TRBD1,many,CASSEGATASFYGYTF,TGTGCCAGCAGCGAGGGGGCGACCGCGTCTTTCTATGGCTACACCTTC
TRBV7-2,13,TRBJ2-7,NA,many,CASSLGPLSEQYF,TGTGCCAGCAGCCTGGGACCCCTTAGCGAGCAGTACTTC
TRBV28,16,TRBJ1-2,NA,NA,CASRSPGGKGTYGYTF,TGTGCCAGCAGGTCCCCGGGGGGCAAGGGTACCTATGGCTACACCTTC
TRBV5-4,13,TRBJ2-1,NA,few,CASRGPENNEQFF,TGTGCCAGCAGAGGCCCCGAAAACAATGAGCAGTTCTTC
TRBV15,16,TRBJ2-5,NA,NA,CATSRDGGFYQETQYF,TGTGCCACCAGCAGAGATGGGGGGTTCTACCAAGAGACCCAGTACTTC
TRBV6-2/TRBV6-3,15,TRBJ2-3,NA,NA,CASRSHSGSTDTQYF,TGTGCCAGCCGATCTCATAGCGGCAGCACAGATACGCAGTATTTT